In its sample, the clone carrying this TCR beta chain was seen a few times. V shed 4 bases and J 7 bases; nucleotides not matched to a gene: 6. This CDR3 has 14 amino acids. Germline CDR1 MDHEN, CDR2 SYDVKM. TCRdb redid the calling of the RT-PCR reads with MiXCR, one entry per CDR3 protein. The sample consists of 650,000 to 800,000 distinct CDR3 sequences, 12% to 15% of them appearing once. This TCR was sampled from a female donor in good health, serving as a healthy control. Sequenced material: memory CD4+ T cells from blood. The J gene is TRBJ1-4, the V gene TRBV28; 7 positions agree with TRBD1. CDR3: CASSSTGAGEKLFF. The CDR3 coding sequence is TGTGCCAGCAGTTCTACAGGGGCCGGTGAAAAACTGTTTTTT.